The TCR beta chain under discussion was sequenced for a study of shared clonotypes between healthy human individuals (dated by TCRdb to the early 2020s). Broadly, across the study: The cohort included three men and a couple of women between 18 and 49 years of age. Per donor, three plates each were used for CD4 naive and CD4 memory, two for CD8 naive, and one for CD8 memory. Blood TCR repertoires of four to six healthy adults were deeply sequenced to estimate repertoire size and the extent of clonotype sharing between individuals. To increase sequencing depth and limit assay-specific biases, different laboratories used diverse techniques to prepare libraries and sequence TCR repertoires. Each donor's leukapheresis produced roughly between roughly 0.85 and 9 billion PBMCs.

With regard to this clone: No antigen is known for it. Base quality data are lacking; no much larger clone is found one base away.

Using the deep immunoSEQ assay, TCR CDR3 regions were amplified from genomic DNA by multiplex PCR. For each cell subset, the extracted genomic DNA was distributed evenly across all wells of several immunoSEQ 96-well plates, and each plate served as one replicate. For sorted subsets, each replicate PCR was loaded with 150 to 250 ng genomic DNA, equivalent to 25,000 to 35,000 T cell genomes. Purified libraries were quantified with a Qubit 3.0 fluorometer, sized on a Bioanalyzer 2100, and re-quantified with the KAPA Library Quantification kit. Every immunoSEQ 96-well plate was sequenced on a separate single-read 150-cycle Illumina NextSeq 550 flow cell. The paper's processing steps were these. Because the immunoSEQ output included only junctional sequences and no quality scores, the filtering could not be the same as the filtering used for full-length reads. To assign V/J genes and CDR3, sequences were annotated against IMGT germline references using PyIR, a Python wrapper for IgBLAST v1.9. Reads were removed for weak V/J assignments (E-value above 1e-6), missing CDR3, stop codons, out-of-frame junctions, or ambiguous translated residues. A V3J clonotype was defined by an identical inferred V gene, J gene, and CDR3 amino acid sequence. To compute the percentage overlap between repertoires, the number of shared unique clonotypes was divided by the size of the smaller repertoire. RTK rarefaction, the Chao1 estimator, and Recon v2.1 estimates of unobserved clonotypes were used to assess repertoire richness. For all TCRbeta clonotypes obtained by the gDNA method from a handful of donors, generation probabilities were computed with OLGA. Held by TCRdb, this immuneACCESS table contains in-frame sequences only and omits some clones. Under half of the omission traces to an unresolved V gene where checked; the cause of the rest is unknown. That table gives V, J and clone size, and the DNA gave D and trimming. The sample contains some 1 million clones, about 74% of them found a single time. About 1.5% of the sample rests with the top ten.

Broader findings and caveats from the paper: Naive subsets generally had larger estimated clonotype richness than memory subsets. Clonotypes shared by all four sorted-subset donors showed higher generation probabilities than non-shared clonotypes. Across a few donors, 5% to 6% of naive CD4, roughly 3.5% of naive CD8, 2.3% of memory CD4, and about 0.4% of memory CD8 clonotypes were shared. Sampling was limited to blood, and TCR repertoires in tissue likely differ from TCR repertoires in blood. Pairwise subsampling led to the expectation that sequencing depth would affect the degree of clonotype sharing among donors. Incomplete sequencing was indicated by rarefaction of sorted-subset datasets, despite the large sequencing depth. The genetic and exposure-history diversity represented was limited by the small number of donors.

V is clipped by 6 bases and J by 2 bases, and the sequence between their germline boundaries is 17 bases long. CDR1 is given as SGHTA and CDR2 as FQGTGA, both from the germline V gene. Including cysteine and phenylalanine, the CDR3 has 15 amino acids. The entry retains the CDR3 DNA only, 45 bases that are in frame from base 1. Healthy HIV-negative adults with no recently reported acute infections or vaccinations were included as donors. Every donor was a Caucasian adult living in Nashville, Tennessee, USA. CD4+ T cells were enriched by magnetic negative selection, after which naive cells were positively selected on CD45RA and the negative fraction was taken as the memory subset. Blood was collected by leukapheresis, and PBMCs were isolated by Ficoll-Histopaque density gradient centrifugation and then cryopreserved in liquid nitrogen vapor phase. Analytical flow cytometry was used to check the purity and quantity of each magnetically sorted T cell population. Genomic DNA was isolated from every sorted fraction and measured by UV absorbance on a Nanodrop 2000c.

The TCR sequence derives from a man between 18 and 35 years old in good health. Here the chain combines TRBV7-3 and TRBJ2-7, with TRBD2 as a weak D call on 6 bases. Sequencing was carried out using memory CD4+ T cells sorted from blood. The cell subset or site label here, explained by the study, means: CD45RA-negative fraction. The DNA is as follows: TGTGCCAGCAGTCTAAGCCGCGGGGTCGCCTACGAGCAGTACTTC. Its protein reads: CASSLSRGVAYEQYF.